Sequencing of this TCR beta chain was carried out in a study of blood T cells in healthy people across ages. Study-wide background: About one barcoded TCR beta cDNA was captured per two T cells. Study conclusions and caveats: Per million T cells, the diversity of TCR beta decreased roughly linearly as age advanced.

For the second PCR, which ran for roughly 7 to 11 cycles, a sample-barcoded 5' primer and a J-beta primer mix were used. TCRdb reprocessed the 5' RACE reads with MiXCR, giving one entry per CDR3 protein. The sample lists about 510,000 distinct CDR3 sequences, about a quarter occurring once. Remarks on this clonotype: Antigen: not known.

Researchers collected 9.5 to 10 milliliters of peripheral blood from every single donor. These data also formed part of another study, on T cells of mothers and their children. This second study says: Each mother gave over 9.5 million TCR beta CDR3 reads; each child, roughly 3 million.

The receptor was isolated from a boy younger than 10 in good health. Sequencing was performed on blood.

The CDR3 sequence is CASSPAGVGSYERYF. The DNA for the CDR3 is TGTGCCAGCAGCCCAGCGGGAGTGGGCTCCTACGAGCGGTACTTC. The rearrangement links TRBV7-9 to TRBJ2-5, with 8 bases fitting TRBD2. With V trimmed by 5 bases and J by 13 bases, 18 bases remained unmatched. The length of the CDR3 is 15 residues. The V gene's germline CDR1 is SEHNR and CDR2 FQNEAQ (reference sequence). Variable domain in full (rest from reference TRBV7-9 and TRBJ2-5): DTGVSQNPRHKITKRGQNVTFRCDPISEHNRLYWYRQTLGQGPEFLTYFQNEAQLEKSRLLSDRFSAERPKGSFSTLEIQRTEQGDSAMYLCASSPAGVGSYERYFGPGTRLLVL.